The T cell receptor (beta chain) under discussion was sequenced for a study of blood T cell repertoires in COVID-19. TCRdb's table, derived via immunoSEQ multiplex PCR, lists solely in-frame clones and lacks some. This table holds 160,000 or so clones, about 88% found once. The CDR3 sequence is 15 residues long. V lost 6 bases to trimming and J lost 5 bases; unmatched junction nucleotides: 7. Germline CDR1 is LNHDA and CDR2 is SQIVND (reference sequence). The TCR was taken from a woman at least 80 years old with acute or convalescent COVID-19. The sample taken for sequencing was peripheral blood. The V call is TRBV19, the J call TRBJ2-2, with TRBD2 matching over 9 bases. The CDR3 here is CASRPGLALTGELFF. Written as DNA, the CDR3 is TGTGCCAGTAGGCCGGGACTAGCTTTAACCGGGGAGCTGTTTTTT. The whole variable domain, filled in from reference TRBV19 and TRBJ2-2, reads DGGITQSPKYLFRKEGQNVTLSCEQNLNHDAMYWYRQDPGQGLRLIYYSQIVNDFQKGDIAEGYSVSREKKESFPLTVTSAQKNPTAFYLCASRPGLALTGELFFGEGSRLTVL.